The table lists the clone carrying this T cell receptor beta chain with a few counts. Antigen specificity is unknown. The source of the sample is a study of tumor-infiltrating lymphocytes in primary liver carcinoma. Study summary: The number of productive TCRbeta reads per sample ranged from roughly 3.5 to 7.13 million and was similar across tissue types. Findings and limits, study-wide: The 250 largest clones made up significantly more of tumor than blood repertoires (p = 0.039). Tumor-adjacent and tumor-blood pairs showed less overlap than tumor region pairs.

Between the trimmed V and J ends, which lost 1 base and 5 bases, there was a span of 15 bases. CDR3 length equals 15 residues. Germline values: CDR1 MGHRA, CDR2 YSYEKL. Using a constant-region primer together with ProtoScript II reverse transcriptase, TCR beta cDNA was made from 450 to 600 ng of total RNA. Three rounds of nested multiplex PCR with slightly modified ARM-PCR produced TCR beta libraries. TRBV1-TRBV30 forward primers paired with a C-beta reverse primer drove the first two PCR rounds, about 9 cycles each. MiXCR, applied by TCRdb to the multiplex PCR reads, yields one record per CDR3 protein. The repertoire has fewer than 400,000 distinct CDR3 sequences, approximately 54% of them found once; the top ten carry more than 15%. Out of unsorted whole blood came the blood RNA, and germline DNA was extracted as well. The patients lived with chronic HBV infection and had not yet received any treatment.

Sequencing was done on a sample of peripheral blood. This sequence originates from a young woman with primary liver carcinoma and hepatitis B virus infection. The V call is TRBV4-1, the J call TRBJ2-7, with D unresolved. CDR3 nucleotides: TGCGCCAGCAGCCAAGGCTCTAATGGGTTAGACGAGCAGTACTTC. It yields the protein CASSQGSNGLDEQYF.